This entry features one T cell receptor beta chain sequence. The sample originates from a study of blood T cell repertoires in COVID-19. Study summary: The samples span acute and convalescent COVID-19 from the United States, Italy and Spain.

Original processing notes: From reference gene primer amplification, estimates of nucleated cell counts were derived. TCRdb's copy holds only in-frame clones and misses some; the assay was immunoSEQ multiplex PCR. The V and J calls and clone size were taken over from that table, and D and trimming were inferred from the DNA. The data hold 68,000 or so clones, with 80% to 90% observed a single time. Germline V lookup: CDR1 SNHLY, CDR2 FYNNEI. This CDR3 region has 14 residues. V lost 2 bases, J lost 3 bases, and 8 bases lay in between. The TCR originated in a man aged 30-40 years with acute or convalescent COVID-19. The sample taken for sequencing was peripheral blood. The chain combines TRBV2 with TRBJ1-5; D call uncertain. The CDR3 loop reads CASSEWRNNQPQHF. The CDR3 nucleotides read TGTGCCAGCAGTGAATGGCGGAACAATCAGCCCCAGCATTTT.